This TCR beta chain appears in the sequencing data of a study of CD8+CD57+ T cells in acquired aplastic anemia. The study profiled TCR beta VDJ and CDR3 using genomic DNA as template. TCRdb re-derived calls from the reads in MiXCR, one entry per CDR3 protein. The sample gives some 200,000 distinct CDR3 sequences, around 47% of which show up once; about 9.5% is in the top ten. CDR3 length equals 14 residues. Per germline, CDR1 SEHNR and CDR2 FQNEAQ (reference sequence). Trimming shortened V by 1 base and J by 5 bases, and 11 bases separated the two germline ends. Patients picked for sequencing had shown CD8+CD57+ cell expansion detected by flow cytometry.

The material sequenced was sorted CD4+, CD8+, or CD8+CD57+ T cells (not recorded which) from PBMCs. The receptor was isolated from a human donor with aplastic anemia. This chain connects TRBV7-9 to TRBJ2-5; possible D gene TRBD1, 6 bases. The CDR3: CASSLGQEWETQYF. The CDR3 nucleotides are TGTGCCAGCAGCTTAGGACAGGAGTGGGAGACCCAGTACTTC.